The TCR beta chain under discussion was sequenced for a study of blood T cell repertoires in COVID-19. Those enrolled in Seattle joined during active infection and were followed longitudinally afterward. Original analysis: Reference gene primer amplification yielded estimated nucleated cell counts. Libraries were prepared by immunoSEQ multiplex PCR; TCRdb keeps only in-frame clonotypes and omits some of them. That table supplies the V and J calls and clone size; D and trimming were determined from the DNA. The sample gives about 330,000 clones, roughly 89% of which show up once; approximately 10% is in the top ten. This CDR3 comprises 16 residues. Germline values: CDR1 MNHEY, CDR2 SMNVEV (reference sequence). V was trimmed by 7 bases and J by 6 bases, leaving 19 bases between them.

The source material was peripheral blood. This chain uses TRBV27 with TRBJ1-6; D is possibly TRBD1 (6 bases). The TCR originated in a man younger than 40 with COVID-19, enrolled during active disease. The CDR3, as DNA: TGTGCCAGCACCCCTGGGGGGGCAGGGCCTAATTCACCCCTCCACTTT. Its protein is CASTPGGAGPNSPLHF.